The clone carrying this T cell receptor beta chain was counted between two and nine times. Donors had nominal health at sampling but likely had unrecorded immune exposures. This specimen comes from a study of cytomegalovirus exposure and HLA in healthy donors. Researchers ran the PCR with 60 Vbeta and 13 Jbeta primers. Profiling relied on immunoSEQ multiplex PCR, and the TCRdb table lists in-frame clones only, not all of them. In the table there are 150,000 to 200,000 clones, roughly 71% of which are singletons. The sequenced sample consisted of PBMCs. The TCR was taken from a woman between 50 and 59 years old in good health and CMV-seropositive.

Here the CDR3 reads CASSDVDRGNTEAFF. The CDR3 DNA follows: TGTGCCAGCAGTGATGTAGACAGGGGCAACACTGAAGCTTTCTTT. The chain employs TRBV2 and TRBJ1-1; 8 bases map to TRBD1. Germline V gene sequence: CDR1 SNHLY, CDR2 FYNNEI. J gave up 2 bases and V 3 bases, and 5 bases lay outside the gene matches. The CDR3 is 15 residues long. The variable domain in full, with the rest retrieved from reference TRBV2 and TRBJ1-1, is EPEVTQTPSHQVTQMGQEVILRCVPISNHLYFYWYRQILGQKVEFLVSFYNNEISEKSEIFDDQFSVERPDGSNFTLKIRSTKLEDSAMYFCASSDVDRGNTEAFFGQGTRLTVV.